The T cell receptor beta chain described here comes from a study of PD-L1 blockade in urothelial cancer. This CDR3 has 15 amino acids. Germline CDR1 reads MDHEN; CDR2 reads SYDVKM. The V end lost 6 bases, the J end lost 1 base, and 13 bases lay between the germline ends. Repertoires were generated with immunoSEQ multiplex PCR, while TCRdb's copy carries only in-frame clones and drops some. The sample includes fewer than 60,000 clones, approximately 83% of them seen just once. Time point noted: pretreatment peripheral blood. This specimen was PBMCs, taken around atezolizumab (anti-PD-L1) treatment. The receptor was derived from a man aged 65 to 79 with urothelial cancer. The V call is TRBV28, the J call TRBJ2-1; D may be TRBD2 (6 bases). CDR3 in DNA: TGTGCCAGCAGCCCACAAAGCGGGTCCTACAATGAGCAGTTCTTC. It codes for CASSPQSGSYNEQFF.